This T cell receptor beta chain was identified in a study of somatic mutations in cytotoxic T cells in rheumatoid arthritis. Study summary: Patients gave 30 ml EDTA peripheral blood immediately after diagnosis, prior to starting treatment. The authors flow-sorted some V beta antibody-stained T-cell populations at nearly 100% purity, including V beta1+ cells that they sequenced for TCRB.

This clone showed up just a few times. One end of the junction fails to match germline, which may point to a read error. The assay was immunoSEQ multiplex PCR, and TCRdb's table has in-frame clones only and misses some. The table has more than 10,000 clones, about four fifths seen once; the top ten hold about 22%. Germline V lookup: CDR1 SSHAT, CDR2 FNYEAQ (reference sequence). The CDR3 covers 17 residues. This rearrangement joins TRBV7-7 to TRBJ2-3; the match to TRBD1 covers 10 bases. Material: CD8+ T cells sorted from blood. This receptor was obtained from an adult with rheumatoid arthritis. As DNA, the CDR3 is TGTGCTAGCAGCTTCGCACCGGGACAGGGGCCCACAGATACGCAGTATTTT. Translation gives CASSFAPGQGPTDTQYF.